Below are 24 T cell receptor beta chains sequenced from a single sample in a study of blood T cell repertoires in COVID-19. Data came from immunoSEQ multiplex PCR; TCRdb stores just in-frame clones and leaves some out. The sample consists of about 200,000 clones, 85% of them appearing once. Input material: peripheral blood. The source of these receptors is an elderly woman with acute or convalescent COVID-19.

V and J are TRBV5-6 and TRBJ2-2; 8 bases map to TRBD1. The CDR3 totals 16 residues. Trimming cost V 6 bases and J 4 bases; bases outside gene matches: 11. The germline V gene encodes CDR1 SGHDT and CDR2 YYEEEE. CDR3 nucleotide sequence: TGTGCCAGCATCCGGACAGGGCCTATGATCACCGGGGAGCTGTTTTTT. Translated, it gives CASIRTGPMITGELFF.

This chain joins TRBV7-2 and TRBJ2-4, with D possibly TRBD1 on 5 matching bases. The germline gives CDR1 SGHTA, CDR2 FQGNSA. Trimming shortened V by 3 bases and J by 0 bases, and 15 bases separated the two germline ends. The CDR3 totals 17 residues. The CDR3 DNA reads TGTGCCAGCAGCTTTAGGGGCACCAACCTAGCCAAAAACATTCAGTACTTC. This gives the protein CASSFRGTNLAKNIQYF.

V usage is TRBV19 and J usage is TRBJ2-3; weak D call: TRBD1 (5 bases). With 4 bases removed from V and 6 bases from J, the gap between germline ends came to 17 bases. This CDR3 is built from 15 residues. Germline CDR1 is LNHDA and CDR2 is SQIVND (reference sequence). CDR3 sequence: CASSTGGRVLDTQYF. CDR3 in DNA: TGTGCCAGTAGTACTGGCGGCAGGGTATTGGATACGCAGTATTTT.

In DNA form, the CDR3 reads TGTGCCAGCGGAAGACAGGGGGCCGGTTTGTCACCCCTCCACTTT. This translates into CASGRQGAGLSPLHF. J is TRBJ1-6 and V is TRBV27; 10 bases are a match to TRBD1. The CDR3 has 15 residues. Germline V gives CDR1 MNHEY, CDR2 SMNVEV (reference sequence). Trimming at V came to 8 bases and at J to 10 bases, leaving 11 bases not matched to a gene.

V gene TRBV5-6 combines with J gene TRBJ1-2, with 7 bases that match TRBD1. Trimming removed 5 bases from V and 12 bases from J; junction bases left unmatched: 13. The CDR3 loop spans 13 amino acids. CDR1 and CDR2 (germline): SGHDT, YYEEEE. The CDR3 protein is CASRSFGQDDDTF. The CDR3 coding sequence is TGTGCCAGCAGATCTTTTGGACAGGACGACGACACCTTC.

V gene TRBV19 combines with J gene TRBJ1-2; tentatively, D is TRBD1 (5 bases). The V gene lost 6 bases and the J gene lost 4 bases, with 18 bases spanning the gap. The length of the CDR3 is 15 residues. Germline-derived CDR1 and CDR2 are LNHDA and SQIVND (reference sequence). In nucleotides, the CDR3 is TGTGCCAGTAGCCTCTGGGGGACTGGAGGCTATGGCTACACCTTC. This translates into CASSLWGTGGYGYTF.

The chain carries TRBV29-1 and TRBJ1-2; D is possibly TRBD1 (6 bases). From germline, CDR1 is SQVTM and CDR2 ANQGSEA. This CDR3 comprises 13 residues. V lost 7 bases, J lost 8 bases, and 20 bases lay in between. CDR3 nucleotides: TGCAGCGGAGGGGGGGGCGCTTATGAAGGCTACACCTTC. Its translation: CSGGGGAYEGYTF.

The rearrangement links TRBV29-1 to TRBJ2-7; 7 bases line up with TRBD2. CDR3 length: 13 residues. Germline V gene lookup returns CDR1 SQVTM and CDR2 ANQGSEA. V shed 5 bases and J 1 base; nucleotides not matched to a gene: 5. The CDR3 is CSVRASGSYEQYF. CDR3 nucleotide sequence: TGCAGCGTTCGGGCTAGCGGATCCTACGAGCAGTACTTC.

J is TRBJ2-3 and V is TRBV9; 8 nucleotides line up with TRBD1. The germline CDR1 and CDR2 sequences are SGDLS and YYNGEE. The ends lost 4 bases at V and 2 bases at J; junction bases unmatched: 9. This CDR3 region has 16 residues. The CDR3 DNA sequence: TGTGCCAGCAGCCCCCGAAGGACAGGGTACACAGATACGCAGTATTTT. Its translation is CASSPRRTGYTDTQYF.

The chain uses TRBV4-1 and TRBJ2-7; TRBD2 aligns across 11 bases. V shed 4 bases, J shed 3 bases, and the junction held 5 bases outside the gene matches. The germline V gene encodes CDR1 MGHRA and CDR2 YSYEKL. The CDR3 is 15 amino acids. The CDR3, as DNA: TGCGCCAGCAGCCTATCCGGGACTAGCGGCTACGAGCAGTACTTC. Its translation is CASSLSGTSGYEQYF.

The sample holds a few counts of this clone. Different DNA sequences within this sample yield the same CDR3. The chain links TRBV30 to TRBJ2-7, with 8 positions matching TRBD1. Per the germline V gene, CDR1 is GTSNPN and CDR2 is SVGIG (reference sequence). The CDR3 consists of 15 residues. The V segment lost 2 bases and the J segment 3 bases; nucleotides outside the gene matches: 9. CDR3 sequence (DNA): TGTGCCTGGAGTCTCAGGAGACAGGGGATCTACGAGCAGTACTTC. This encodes CAWSLRRQGIYEQYF.

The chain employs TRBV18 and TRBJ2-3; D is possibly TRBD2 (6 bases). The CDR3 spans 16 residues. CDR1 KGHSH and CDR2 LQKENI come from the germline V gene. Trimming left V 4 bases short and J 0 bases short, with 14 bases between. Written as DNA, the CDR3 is TGTGCCAGCTCACAGGCTAGCGTTACTAGCACAGATACGCAGTATTTT. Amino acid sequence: CASSQASVTSTDTQYF.

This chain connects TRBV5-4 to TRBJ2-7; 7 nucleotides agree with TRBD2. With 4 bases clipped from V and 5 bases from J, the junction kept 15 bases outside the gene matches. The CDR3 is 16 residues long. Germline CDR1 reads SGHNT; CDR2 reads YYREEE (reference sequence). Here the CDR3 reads CASSTERLALLNEQYF. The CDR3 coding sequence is TGTGCCAGCAGCACCGAACGACTAGCCCTACTGAACGAGCAGTACTTC.

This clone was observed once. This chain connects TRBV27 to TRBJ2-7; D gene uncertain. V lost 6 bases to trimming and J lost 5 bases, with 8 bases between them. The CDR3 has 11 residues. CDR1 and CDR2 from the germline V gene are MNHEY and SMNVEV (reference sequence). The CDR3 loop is CASSLRDEQYF. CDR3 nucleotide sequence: TGTGCCAGCAGCCTTCGGGACGAGCAGTACTTC.

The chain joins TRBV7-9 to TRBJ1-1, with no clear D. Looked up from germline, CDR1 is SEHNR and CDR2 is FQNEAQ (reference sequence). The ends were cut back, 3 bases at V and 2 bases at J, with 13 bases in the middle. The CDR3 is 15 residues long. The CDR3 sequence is CASSFSSTSNTEAFF. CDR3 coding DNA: TGTGCCAGCAGCTTTAGTAGCACGTCCAACACTGAAGCTTTCTTT.

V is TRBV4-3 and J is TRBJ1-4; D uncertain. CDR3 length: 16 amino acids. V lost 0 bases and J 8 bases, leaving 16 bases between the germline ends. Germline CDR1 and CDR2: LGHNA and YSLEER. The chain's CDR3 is CASSQDRRYPGEKLFF. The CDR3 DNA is TGCGCCAGCAGCCAAGATAGGAGGTACCCAGGCGAAAAACTGTTTTTT.

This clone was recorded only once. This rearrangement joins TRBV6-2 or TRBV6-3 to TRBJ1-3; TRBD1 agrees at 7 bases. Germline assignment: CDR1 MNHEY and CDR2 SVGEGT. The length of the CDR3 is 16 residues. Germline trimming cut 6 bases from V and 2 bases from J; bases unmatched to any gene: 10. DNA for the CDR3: TGTGCCAGCAGCCCTAGACAGGGTAAAACTGGAAACACCATATATTTT. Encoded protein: CASSPRQGKTGNTIYF.

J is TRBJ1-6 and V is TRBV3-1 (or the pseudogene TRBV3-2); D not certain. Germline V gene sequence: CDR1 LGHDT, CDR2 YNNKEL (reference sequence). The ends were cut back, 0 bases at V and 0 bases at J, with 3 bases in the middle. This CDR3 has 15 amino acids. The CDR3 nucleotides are TGTGCCAGCAGCCAAGACAGCTCCTATAATTCACCCCTCCACTTT. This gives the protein CASSQDSSYNSPLHF.

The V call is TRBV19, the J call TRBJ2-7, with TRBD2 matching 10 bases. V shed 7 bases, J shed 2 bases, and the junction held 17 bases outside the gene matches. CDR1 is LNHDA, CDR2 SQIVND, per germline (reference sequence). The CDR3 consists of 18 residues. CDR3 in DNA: TGTGCCAGTACCCCGAGGAGCGGGAGGGCCGGGATAACCTACGAGCAGTACTTC. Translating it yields CASTPRSGRAGITYEQYF.

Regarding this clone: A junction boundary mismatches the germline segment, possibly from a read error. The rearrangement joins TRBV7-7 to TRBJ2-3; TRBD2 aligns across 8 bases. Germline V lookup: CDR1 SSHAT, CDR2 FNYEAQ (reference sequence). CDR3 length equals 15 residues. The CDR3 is CASSPVAGSTDTQYF. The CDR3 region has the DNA TGTGCTAGCAGCCCGGTAGCGGGAAGCACAGATACGCAGTATTTT. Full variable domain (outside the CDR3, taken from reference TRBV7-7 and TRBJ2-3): GAGVSQSPRYKVTKRGQDVTLRCDPISSHATLYWYQQALGQGPEFLTYFNYEAQPDKSGLPSDRFSAERPEGSISTLTIQRTEQRDSAMYRCASSPVAGSTDTQYFGPGTRLTVL.

Written as DNA, the CDR3 is TGTGCCAGCAGTTTTCCAGGGATAACAAATGAAAAACTGTTTTTT. This gives the protein CASSFPGITNEKLFF. V and J are TRBV28 and TRBJ1-4, with D perhaps TRBD1 (5 bases). Germline V CDR1 and CDR2: MDHEN, SYDVKM. This CDR3 spans 15 amino acids. The germline V and J ends were trimmed by 3 bases and 5 bases, with 13 bases remaining between them.

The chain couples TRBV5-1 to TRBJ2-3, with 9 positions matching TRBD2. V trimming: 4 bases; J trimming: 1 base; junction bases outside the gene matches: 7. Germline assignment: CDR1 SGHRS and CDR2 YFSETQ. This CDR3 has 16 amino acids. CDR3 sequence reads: CASSPTSGLGTDTQYF. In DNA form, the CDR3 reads TGCGCCAGCAGCCCGACTAGCGGATTAGGCACAGATACGCAGTATTTT.

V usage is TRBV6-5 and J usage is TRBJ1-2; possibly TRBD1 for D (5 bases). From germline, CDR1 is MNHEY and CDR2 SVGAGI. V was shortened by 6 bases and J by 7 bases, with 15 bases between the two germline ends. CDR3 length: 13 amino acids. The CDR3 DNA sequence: TGTGCCAGCAGGAATTCCGATCAGGGTGGCTACACCTTC. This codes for CASRNSDQGGYTF.

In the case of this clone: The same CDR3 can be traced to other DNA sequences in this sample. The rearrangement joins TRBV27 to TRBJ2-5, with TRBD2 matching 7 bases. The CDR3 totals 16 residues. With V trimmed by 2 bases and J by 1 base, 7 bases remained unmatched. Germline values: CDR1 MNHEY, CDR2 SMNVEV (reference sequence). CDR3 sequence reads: CASSLLSSGTQETQYF. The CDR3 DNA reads TGTGCCAGCAGTTTACTTTCGAGCGGGACCCAAGAGACCCAGTACTTC.